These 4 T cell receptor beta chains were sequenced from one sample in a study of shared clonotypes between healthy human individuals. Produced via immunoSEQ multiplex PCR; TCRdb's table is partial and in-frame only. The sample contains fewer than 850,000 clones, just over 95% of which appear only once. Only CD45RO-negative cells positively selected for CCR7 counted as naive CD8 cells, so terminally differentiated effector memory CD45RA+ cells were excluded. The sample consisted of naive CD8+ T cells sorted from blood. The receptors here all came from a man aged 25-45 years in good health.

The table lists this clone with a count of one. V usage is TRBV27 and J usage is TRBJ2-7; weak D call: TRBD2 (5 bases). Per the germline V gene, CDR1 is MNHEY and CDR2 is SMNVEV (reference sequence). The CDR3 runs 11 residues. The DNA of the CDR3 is TGTGCATCCGGGGTGGACTACGAGCAGTACTTC. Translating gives CASGVDYEQYF.

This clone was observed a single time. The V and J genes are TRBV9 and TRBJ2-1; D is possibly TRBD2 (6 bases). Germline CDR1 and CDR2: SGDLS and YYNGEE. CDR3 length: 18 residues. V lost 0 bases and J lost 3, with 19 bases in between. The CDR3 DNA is TGTGCCAGCAGCGTAGGAGAGGTCGGGAGACCCGGCTACAATGAGCAGTTCTTC. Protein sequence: CASSVGEVGRPGYNEQFF.

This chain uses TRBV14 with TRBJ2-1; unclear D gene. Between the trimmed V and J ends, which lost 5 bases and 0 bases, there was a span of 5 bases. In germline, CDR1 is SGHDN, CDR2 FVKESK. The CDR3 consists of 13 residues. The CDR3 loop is CASSSRSYNEQFF. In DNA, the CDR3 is TGTGCCAGCAGCTCCCGCTCCTACAATGAGCAGTTCTTC.

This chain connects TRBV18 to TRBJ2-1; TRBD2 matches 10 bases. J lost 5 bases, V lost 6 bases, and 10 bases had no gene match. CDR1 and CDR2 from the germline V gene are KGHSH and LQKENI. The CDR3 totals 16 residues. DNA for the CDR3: TGTGCCAGCTCTCGTCGAGGAGCGGGAGGGGACAATGAGCAGTTCTTC. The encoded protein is CASSRRGAGGDNEQFF.